The entry that follows covers one TCR beta chain sequence. The sample is drawn from a study of blood T cell repertoires in COVID-19. Study-wide context: From T cells, B-cell-depleted T cells, or PBMCs came the material, which was cDNA or gDNA.

TCRdb keeps only in-frame clones here, not all; method: immunoSEQ multiplex PCR. The data hold under 400,000 clones, with just over 85% observed a single time. Germline CDR1 reads LGHNA; CDR2 reads YSLEER. V shed 1 base, J shed 4 bases, and the junction held 7 bases outside the gene matches. The CDR3 runs to 17 residues. This sequence joins TRBV4-3 and TRBJ2-2; TRBD2 aligns across 9 bases. Sequencing was performed on PBMCs or T cells enriched from blood (not recorded which). The origin of this receptor is a woman aged 40 to 55 with acute COVID-19. The CDR3 loop is CASSQGLGLATTGELFF. The CDR3 region has the DNA TGCGCCAGCAGCCAAGGATTGGGACTAGCAACCACCGGGGAGCTGTTTTTT.